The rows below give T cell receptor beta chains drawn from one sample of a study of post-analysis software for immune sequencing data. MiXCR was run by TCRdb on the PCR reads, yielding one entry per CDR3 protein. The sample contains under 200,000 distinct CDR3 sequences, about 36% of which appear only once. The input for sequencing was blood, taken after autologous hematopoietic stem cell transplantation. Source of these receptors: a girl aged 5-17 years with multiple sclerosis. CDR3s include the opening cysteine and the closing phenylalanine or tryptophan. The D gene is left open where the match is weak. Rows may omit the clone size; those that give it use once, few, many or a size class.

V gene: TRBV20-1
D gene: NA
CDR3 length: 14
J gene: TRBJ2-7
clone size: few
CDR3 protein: CSAPPRMGGYEQYF
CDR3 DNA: TGCAGTGCCCCCCCCCGGATGGGAGGCTACGAGCAGTACTTC

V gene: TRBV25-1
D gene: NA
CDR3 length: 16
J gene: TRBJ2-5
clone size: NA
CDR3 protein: CASSERHRDGQETQYF
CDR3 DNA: TGTGCCAGCAGTGAACGCCACAGGGATGGTCAAGAGACCCAGTACTTC

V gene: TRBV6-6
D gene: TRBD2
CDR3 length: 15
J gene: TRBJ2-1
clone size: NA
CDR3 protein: CASSRRGVGYNEQFF
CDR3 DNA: TGTGCCAGCAGCAGGCGGGGGGTGGGCTACAATGAGCAGTTCTTC

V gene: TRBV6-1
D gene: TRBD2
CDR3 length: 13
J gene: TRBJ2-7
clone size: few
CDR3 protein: CASGLAGSYEQYF
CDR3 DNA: TGTGCTTCGGGACTAGCGGGTAGCTACGAGCAGTACTTC

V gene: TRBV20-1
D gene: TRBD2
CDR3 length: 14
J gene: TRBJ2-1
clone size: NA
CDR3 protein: CSASRSGGHNEQFF
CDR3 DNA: TGCAGTGCTTCCCGTAGCGGGGGGCACAATGAGCAGTTCTTC

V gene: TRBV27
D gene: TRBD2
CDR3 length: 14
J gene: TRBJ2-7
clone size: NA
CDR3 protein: CASSPTAGPCEQYF
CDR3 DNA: TGTGCCAGCAGTCCGACAGCGGGGCCCTGCGAGCAGTACTTC

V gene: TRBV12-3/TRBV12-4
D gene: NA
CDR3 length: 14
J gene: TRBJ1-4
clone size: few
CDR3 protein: CASSSNREGEKLFF
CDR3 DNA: TGTGCCAGCAGTTCCAACAGGGAAGGTGAAAAACTGTTTTTT

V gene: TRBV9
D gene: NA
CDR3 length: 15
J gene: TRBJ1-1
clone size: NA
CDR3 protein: CASSVRGELNTEAFF
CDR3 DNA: TGTGCCAGCAGCGTCAGGGGTGAGTTGAACACTGAAGCTTTCTTT

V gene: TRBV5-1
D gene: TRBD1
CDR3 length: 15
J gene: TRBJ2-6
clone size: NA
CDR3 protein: CASSAGGPGANVLTF
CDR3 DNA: TGCGCCAGCAGCGCAGGGGGTCCCGGGGCCAACGTCCTGACTTTC

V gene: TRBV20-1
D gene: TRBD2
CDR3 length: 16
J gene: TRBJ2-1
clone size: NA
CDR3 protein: CSASPLAASPYNEQFF
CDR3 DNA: TGCAGTGCTAGTCCCCTAGCGGCCTCTCCCTACAATGAGCAGTTCTTC

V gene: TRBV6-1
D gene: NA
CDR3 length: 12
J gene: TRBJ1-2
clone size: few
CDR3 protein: CASSEWVGRYTF
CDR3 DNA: TGTGCCAGCAGTGAATGGGTTGGACGCTACACCTTC

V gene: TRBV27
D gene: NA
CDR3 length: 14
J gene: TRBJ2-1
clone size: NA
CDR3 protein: CASSFVDRHNEQFF
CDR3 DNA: TGTGCCAGCAGTTTCGTAGACAGGCACAATGAGCAGTTCTTC

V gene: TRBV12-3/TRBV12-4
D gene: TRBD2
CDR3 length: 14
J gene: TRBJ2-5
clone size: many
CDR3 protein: CASSPGTIPETQYF
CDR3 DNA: TGTGCCAGCAGCCCAGGGACTATTCCAGAGACCCAGTACTTC

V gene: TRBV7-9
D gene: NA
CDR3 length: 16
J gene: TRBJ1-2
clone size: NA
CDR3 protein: CASSLDGARANYSYTF
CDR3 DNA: TGTGCCAGCAGCTTAGATGGGGCGCGGGCTAACTATAGCTACACCTTC

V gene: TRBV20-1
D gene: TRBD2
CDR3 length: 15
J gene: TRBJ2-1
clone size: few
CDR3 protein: CSASAPSGDYNEQFF
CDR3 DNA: TGCAGTGCTAGTGCTCCTAGCGGGGACTACAATGAGCAGTTCTTC

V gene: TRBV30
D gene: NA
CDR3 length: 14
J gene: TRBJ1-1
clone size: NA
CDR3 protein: CAWSQNGGLTEAFF
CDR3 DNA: TGTGCCTGGAGCCAGAATGGGGGGTTGACTGAAGCTTTCTTT

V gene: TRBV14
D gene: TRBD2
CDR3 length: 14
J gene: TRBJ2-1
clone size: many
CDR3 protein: CASSPGLAYNEQFF
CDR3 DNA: TGTGCCAGCAGCCCCGGACTAGCCTACAATGAGCAGTTCTTC

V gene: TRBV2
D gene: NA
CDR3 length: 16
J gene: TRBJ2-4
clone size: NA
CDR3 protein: CASSEGTSIAKNIQYF
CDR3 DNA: TGTGCCAGCAGTGAAGGGACATCCATAGCCAAAAACATTCAGTACTTC

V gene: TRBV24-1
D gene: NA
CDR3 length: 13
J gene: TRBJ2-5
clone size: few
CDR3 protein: CATSDGFSETQYF
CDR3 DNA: TGTGCCACCAGTGATGGCTTCTCGGAGACCCAGTACTTC

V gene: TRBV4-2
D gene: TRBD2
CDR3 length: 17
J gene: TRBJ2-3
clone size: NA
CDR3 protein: CASSHPLAGGSTDTQYF
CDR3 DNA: TGTGCCAGCAGCCACCCCCTTGCGGGAGGGAGCACAGATACGCAGTATTTT

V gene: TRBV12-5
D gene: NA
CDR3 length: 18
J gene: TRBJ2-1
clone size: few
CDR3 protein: CASGWNAGSRRRYNEQFF
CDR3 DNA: TGTGCTAGTGGCTGGAACGCGGGATCACGGAGGCGCTACAATGAGCAGTTCTTC

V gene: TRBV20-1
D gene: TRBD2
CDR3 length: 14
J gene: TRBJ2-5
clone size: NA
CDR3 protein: CSAAPGTSGETQYF
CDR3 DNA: TGCAGTGCTGCCCCGGGGACTAGCGGGGAGACCCAGTACTTC

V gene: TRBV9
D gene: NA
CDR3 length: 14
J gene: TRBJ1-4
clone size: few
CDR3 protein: CASSVSPDGEKLFF
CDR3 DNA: TGTGCCAGCAGCGTATCCCCGGACGGTGAAAAACTGTTTTTT

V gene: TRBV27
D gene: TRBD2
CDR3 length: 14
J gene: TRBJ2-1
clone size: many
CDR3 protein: CASSLGLGPNEQFF
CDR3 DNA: TGTGCCAGCAGTTTAGGACTAGGACCCAATGAGCAGTTCTTC

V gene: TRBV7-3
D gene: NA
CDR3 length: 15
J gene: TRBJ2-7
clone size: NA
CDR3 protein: CASSFSGRDGYEQYF
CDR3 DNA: TGTGCCAGCAGCTTTTCGGGGCGGGATGGATACGAGCAGTACTTC

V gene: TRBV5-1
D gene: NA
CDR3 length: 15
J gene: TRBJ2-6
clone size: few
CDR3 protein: CASSYKGPGANVLTF
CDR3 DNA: TGCGCCAGCAGCTACAAGGGCCCCGGGGCCAACGTCCTGACTTTC

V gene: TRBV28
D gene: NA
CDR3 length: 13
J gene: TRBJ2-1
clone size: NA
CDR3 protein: CASSLAGMETQFF
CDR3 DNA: TGTGCCAGCAGTTTAGCGGGAATGGAGACCCAGTTCTTC

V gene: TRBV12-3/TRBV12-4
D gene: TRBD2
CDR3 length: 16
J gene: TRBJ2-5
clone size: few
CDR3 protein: CASSFDPAGVSGEQYF
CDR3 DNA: TGTGCCAGCAGTTTTGACCCCGCAGGCGTTAGCGGGGAGCAGTACTTC

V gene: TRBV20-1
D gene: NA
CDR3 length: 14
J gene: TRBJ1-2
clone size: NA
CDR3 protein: CSAREPGTAYGYTF
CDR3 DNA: TGCAGTGCTAGGGAACCAGGGACCGCATATGGCTACACCTTC

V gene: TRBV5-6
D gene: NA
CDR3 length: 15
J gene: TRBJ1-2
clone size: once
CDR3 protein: CASSPKDRACYGYTF
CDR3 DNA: TGTGCCAGCAGCCCCAAGGACCGAGCCTGCTATGGCTACACCTTC

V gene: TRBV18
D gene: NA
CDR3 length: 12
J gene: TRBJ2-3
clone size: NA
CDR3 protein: CASSRPGGTQYF
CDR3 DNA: TGTGCCAGCTCACGCCCTGGGGGTACGCAGTATTTT

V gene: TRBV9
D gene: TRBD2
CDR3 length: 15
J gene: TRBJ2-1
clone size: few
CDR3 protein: CASSVGVSGRDEQFF
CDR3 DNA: TGTGCCAGCAGCGTAGGCGTTAGCGGGAGGGACGAGCAGTTCTTC

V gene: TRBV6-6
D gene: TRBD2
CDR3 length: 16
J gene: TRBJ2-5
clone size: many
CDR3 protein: CASRSTRTSGRGTQYF
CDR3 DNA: TGTGCCAGCAGGTCGACCCGGACTAGCGGGAGAGGGACCCAGTACTTC

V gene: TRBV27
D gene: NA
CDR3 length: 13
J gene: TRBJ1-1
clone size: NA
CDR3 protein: CASSPSQGSEAFF
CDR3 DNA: TGTGCCAGCAGTCCCTCTCAGGGTTCTGAAGCTTTCTTT

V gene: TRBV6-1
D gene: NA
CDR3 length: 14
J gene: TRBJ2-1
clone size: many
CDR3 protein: CASTTQGPYNEQFF
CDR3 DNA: TGTGCCAGCACTACACAGGGACCGTACAATGAGCAGTTCTTC

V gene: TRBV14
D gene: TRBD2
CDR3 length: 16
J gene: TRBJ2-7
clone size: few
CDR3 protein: CASSSWGASGNYEQYF
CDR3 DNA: TGTGCCAGCAGCTCATGGGGGGCTAGCGGGAACTACGAGCAGTACTTC

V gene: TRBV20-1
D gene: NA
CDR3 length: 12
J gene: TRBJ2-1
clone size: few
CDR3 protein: CSARVSVEAQFF
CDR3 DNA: TGCAGTGCTAGAGTGTCTGTAGAGGCTCAGTTCTTC

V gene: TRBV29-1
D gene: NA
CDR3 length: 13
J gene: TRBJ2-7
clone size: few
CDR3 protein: CSVVVIPRGEQYF
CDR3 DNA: TGCAGCGTTGTTGTAATACCCAGGGGTGAGCAGTACTTC

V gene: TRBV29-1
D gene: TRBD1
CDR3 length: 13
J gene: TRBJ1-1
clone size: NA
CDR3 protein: CTFGQGVDHEAFF
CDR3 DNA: TGCACTTTCGGACAGGGGGTGGACCATGAAGCTTTCTTT

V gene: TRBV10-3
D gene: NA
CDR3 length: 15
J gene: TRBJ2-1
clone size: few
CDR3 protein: CAISEPTGHYNEQFF
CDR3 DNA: TGTGCCATCAGTGAGCCAACGGGACACTACAATGAGCAGTTCTTC

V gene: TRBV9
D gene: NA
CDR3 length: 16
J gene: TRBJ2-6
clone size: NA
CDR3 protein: CASSLLAGARANVLTF
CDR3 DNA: TGTGCCAGCAGCCTCCTGGCGGGGGCGCGGGCCAACGTCCTGACTTTC

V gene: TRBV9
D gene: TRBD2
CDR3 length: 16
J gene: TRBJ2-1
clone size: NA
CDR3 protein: CASGVAGLAVQSGQFF
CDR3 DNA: TGTGCCAGCGGCGTAGCGGGACTAGCGGTCCAGAGTGGGCAGTTCTTC

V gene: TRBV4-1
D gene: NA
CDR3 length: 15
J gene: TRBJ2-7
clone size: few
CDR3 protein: CASSQVHRPANEQYF
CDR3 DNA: TGCGCCAGCAGCCAAGTCCACAGGCCCGCCAACGAGCAGTACTTC

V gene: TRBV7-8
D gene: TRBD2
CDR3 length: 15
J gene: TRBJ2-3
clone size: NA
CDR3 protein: CASARLATSTDTQYF
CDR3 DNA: TGTGCCAGCGCCCGACTAGCGACTAGCACAGATACGCAGTATTTT

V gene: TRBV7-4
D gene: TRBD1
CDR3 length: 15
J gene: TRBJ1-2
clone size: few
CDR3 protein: CASRSSTGGHYGYTF
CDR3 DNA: TGTGCCAGCAGGTCCTCTACAGGGGGGCACTATGGCTACACCTTC

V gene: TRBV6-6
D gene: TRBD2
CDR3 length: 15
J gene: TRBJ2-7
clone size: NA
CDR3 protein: CASSKLAGLNYEQYF
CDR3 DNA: TGTGCCAGCAGCAAACTAGCGGGACTAAATTACGAGCAGTACTTC

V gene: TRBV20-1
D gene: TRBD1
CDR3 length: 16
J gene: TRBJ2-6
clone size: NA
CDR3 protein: CSAGGQGRSGANVLTF
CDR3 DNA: TGCAGTGCTGGGGGACAGGGACGCTCTGGGGCCAACGTCCTGACTTTC

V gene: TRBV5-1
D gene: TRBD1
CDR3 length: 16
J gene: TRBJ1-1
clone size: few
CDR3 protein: CASSAKWTGVNTEAFF
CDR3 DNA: TGCGCCAGCAGCGCCAAATGGACAGGGGTGAACACTGAAGCTTTCTTT

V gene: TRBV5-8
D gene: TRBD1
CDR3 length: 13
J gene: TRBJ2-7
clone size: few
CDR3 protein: CASSLDHRGEQYF
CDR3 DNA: TGTGCCAGCAGCTTGGACCACAGGGGGGAGCAGTACTTC

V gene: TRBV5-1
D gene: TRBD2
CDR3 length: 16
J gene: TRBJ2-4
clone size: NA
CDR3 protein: CASSPGLTLAKNIRYF
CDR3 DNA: TGCGCCAGCAGCCCGGGACTAACACTAGCCAAAAACATTCGGTACTTC

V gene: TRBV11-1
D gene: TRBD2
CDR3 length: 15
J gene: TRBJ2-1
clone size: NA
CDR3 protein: CASSFTSGGGNEQFF
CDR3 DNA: TGTGCCAGCAGCTTCACTAGCGGGGGAGGGAATGAGCAGTTCTTC

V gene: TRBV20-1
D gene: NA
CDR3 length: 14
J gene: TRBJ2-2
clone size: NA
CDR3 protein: CSAGWDPDTGELFF
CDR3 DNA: TGCAGTGCCGGATGGGACCCCGACACCGGGGAGCTGTTTTTT